This T cell receptor (beta chain) emerged from a study of T-cell reconstitution after alpha-beta-depleted transplantation in children (dated by TCRdb to the mid-2010s). With regard to the full study: Using TCR repertoire profiling, the study followed T-cell immune reconstitution in a quantitative way in children after TCRalphabeta/CD19-depleted allogeneic hematopoietic cell transplantation.

Looking up the germline V gene yields CDR1 SGHTA and CDR2 FQGNSA. The CDR3 numbers 16 residues from cysteine through phenylalanine. Kept here is only the CDR3 DNA, which spans 48 bases and is read in frame from base 1. Compared with germline, V lacks 4 bases and J lacks 5 bases; bases without a gene match: 6. Explained via the paper, the treatment or condition label denotes: allogeneic hematopoietic cell transplantation with graft depleted of TCRalphabeta T cells and CD19 B cells. Transplant recipients were children who received TCRalphabeta/CD19-depleted allogeneic hematopoietic cell grafts. Turning to this clonotype: No antigen is known for it. There are no base qualities to consult, and no much larger clone falls within one base.

The method behind the library was PCR. Data came from an Illumina HiSeq 2500. TCR library preparation used molecular barcoding, with unique molecular identifiers applied to normalize quantification of the TCRbeta repertoire. Using fastp trimming at Q25 and MiXCR clonotype assembly, TCRdb reanalyzed the public sequencing data and kept in-frame beta chains. All rows with the same CDR3 protein become a single entry with the most common DNA and genes. A total of about 580,000 distinct CDR3 sequences appear in this sample, approximately 22% of them only once. Approximately 14% of the sample is in the top ten clones. Overall study outcomes, separate from this receptor: About two months after transplant, the apparently early recovery of alphabetaT-cell counts reportedly depended on just several hundred clones that had expanded rapidly and came from non-depleted graft cells. In some patients, the high TCRbeta diversity seen at day 60 was put down to recipient T cells and intrathymic progenitors that had survived conditioning. Over subsequent months, a decline in hyperexpanded clone frequencies was noted, and after one year, T-cell counts and TCRbeta diversity were mostly ascribed to newly produced T cells.

This sequence uses TRBV7-2 and TRBJ2-1; 12 nucleotides in the junction match TRBD2. The source is a boy under two years old who had a stem cell transplant for acute myeloid leukemia, so the T cells may come from the graft donor. The material sequenced was PBMCs, mostly from graft donor cells, taken 360 days after TCRalphabeta/CD19-depleted stem cell transplant. For the CDR3, the sequence is CASSSLWTSGDNEQFF. The base sequence is TGTGCCAGCAGCTCCCTTTGGACTAGCGGGGACAATGAGCAGTTCTTC.